This T cell receptor beta chain was profiled in a study of blood T cell repertoires in COVID-19. Overall study context: Sites across the United States, Italy and Spain contributed samples from acute and convalescent COVID-19.

This CDR3 contains 16 residues. Trimming left V 6 bases short and J 7 bases short, with 20 bases between. Germline loops: CDR1 SGHKS, CDR2 YYEKEE (reference sequence). The data were produced by immunoSEQ multiplex PCR, yet TCRdb's version contains in-frame clones alone and is incomplete. Counted here are 85,000 to 110,000 clones, approximately 90% occurring once; the ten biggest clones make up more than 15%. The clonotype was recovered from a woman of 80 years or more in a cohort sampled during active COVID-19. The V call is TRBV5-5, the J call TRBJ1-6; a weak D match, TRBD1 (6 bases). Sequencing was carried out using peripheral blood. CDR3 sequence (DNA): TGTGCCAGCACCCCAGCGGTAGGGCAGGGGAATTCACCCCTCCACTTT. Translating it yields CASTPAVGQGNSPLHF.